These T cell receptor beta chains were read from a single sample in a study of blood T cell repertoires in COVID-19. Generated by immunoSEQ multiplex PCR, the TCRdb table keeps only in-frame clones and is missing some. The sample lists approximately 180,000 clones, about 86% occurring once. The sample was peripheral blood. The receptors derive from a woman in her 70s with COVID-19, enrolled during active disease. The CDR3 runs from the conserved cysteine through the conserved F or W. The D gene is left open where the match is weak. The size field is filled for only some rows; it gives once, few, many or a size class.

J | D | size | V | DNA | CDR3
TRBJ1-3 | - | - | TRBV5-4 | TGTGCCAGCAGCCGAGTCAACTCTGGAAACACCATATATTTT | CASSRVNSGNTIYF
TRBJ1-2 | - | - | TRBV10-3 | TGTGCCATCAGTGGGTTTGTAAGTGGGGAGACGCGGGGCTACACCTTC | CAISGFVSGETRGYTF
TRBJ1-4 | TRBD1 | - | TRBV19 | TGTGCCAGTAGTATCAGAAGGACAGGGGAATCTCAGAAACTGTTTTTT | CASSIRRTGESQKLFF
TRBJ1-2 | - | - | TRBV28 | TGTGCCAGCAGTCCTACTGAGTTTGGCTACACCTTC | CASSPTEFGYTF
TRBJ2-7 | - | - | TRBV12-2 | TGTGCAAGTCCCGATAACAGGGGCCACGAGCAGTACTTC | CASPDNRGHEQYF
TRBJ1-1 | - | - | TRBV5-6 | TGTGCCAGCAGCTTGGTTCAGGGATTGCTTACTGAAGCTTTCTTT | CASSLVQGLLTEAFF
TRBJ2-5 | - | - | TRBV30 | TGTGCCTGGAGTCCTCTGGAGACCCAGTACTTC | CAWSPLETQYF
TRBJ2-7 | TRBD2 | - | TRBV2 | TGTGCCAGCAGTGAAAGGGCTAGCGGGAACTACGAGCAGTACTTC | CASSERASGNYEQYF
TRBJ2-7 | - | - | TRBV6-5 | TGTGCCAGCTTGCGGATTTATGGAGACGAGCAGTACTTC | CASLRIYGDEQYF
TRBJ1-6 | - | - | TRBV7-9 | TGTGCCAGCAGCTTAGGGAGGGATTCACCCCTCCACTTT | CASSLGRDSPLHF
TRBJ2-1 | TRBD1 | - | TRBV5-6 | TGTGCCAGCAGCAAGACAGGGGGTAGTTACAATGAGCAGTTCTTC | CASSKTGGSYNEQFF
TRBJ1-5 | - | - | TRBV6-5 | TGTGCCAGCAGTTACGATCAAGACAGGCGCAATCAGCCCCAGCATTTT | CASSYDQDRRNQPQHF
TRBJ1-2 | - | few | TRBV3-1/TRBV3-2 | TGTGCCAGCAGCCAAGATAGGCGGGCCTATGGCTACACCTTC | CASSQDRRAYGYTF
TRBJ1-2 | TRBD1 | - | TRBV10-3 | TGTGCCATCAGTGACCGGGACAGCACTAACTATGGCTACACCTTC | CAISDRDSTNYGYTF
TRBJ1-4 | - | - | TRBV5-1 | TGCGCCAGCAGCTTAGGAGCCGTTAATGAAAAACTGTTTTTT | CASSLGAVNEKLFF
TRBJ2-7 | - | - | TRBV4-1 | TGCGCCAGCAGCCAAGAAGTCGGAGCCCCCTGGTACGAGCAGTACTTC | CASSQEVGAPWYEQYF
TRBJ1-1 | TRBD1 | - | TRBV29-1 | TGCAGCGTTGAGGGACAGCAAAACACTGAAGCTTTCTTT | CSVEGQQNTEAFF
TRBJ1-5 | - | - | TRBV6-5 | TGTGCCAGCAGTTCCGAGGCCTCCCAGCCCCAGCATTTT | CASSSEASQPQHF
TRBJ1-3 | TRBD1 | - | TRBV6-5 | TGTGCCACCCGGACAGGGGGCAGAAACACCATATATTTT | CATRTGGRNTIYF
TRBJ1-4 | TRBD1 | - | TRBV6-5 | TGTGCCAGCAGTTCATCCATCAGGGGGCTTGGGGAAAAACTGTTTTTT | CASSSSIRGLGEKLFF
TRBJ2-2 | - | - | TRBV6-1 | TGTGCCAGCACCCTTAACACCGGGGAGCTGTTTTTT | CASTLNTGELFF
TRBJ2-7 | - | - | TRBV5-1 | TGCGCCAGCACCGTCTTGGCAGGGATGGCCTACGAGCAGTACTTC | CASTVLAGMAYEQYF
TRBJ1-3 | TRBD1 | - | TRBV10-3 | TGTGCCACCGGGACAGAGGCTGGAAACACCATATATTTT | CATGTEAGNTIYF
TRBJ2-1 | - | - | TRBV5-6 | TGTGCCAGCAGCCAGTTAATCCGGGAGCACTACAATGAGCAGTTCTTC | CASSQLIREHYNEQFF
TRBJ2-7 | TRBD2 | few | TRBV20-1 | TGCAGTGCAAGTCTGAATAGCGGGAGAGCGGGATACGAGCAGTACTTC | CSASLNSGRAGYEQYF
TRBJ1-6 | - | - | TRBV6-6 | TGTGCCAGCAGGGACAGACAAAATAATTCACCCCTCCACTTT | CASRDRQNNSPLHF
TRBJ1-2 | - | - | TRBV5-1 | TGCGCCAGCAGCTTGGCGGGGGTCCGTGGCTACACCTTC | CASSLAGVRGYTF
TRBJ2-7 | TRBD2 | - | TRBV4-3 | TGCGCCAGCAATAAGCTAGCGGGAGCAAGGTCCTACGAGCAGTACTTC | CASNKLAGARSYEQYF
TRBJ2-1 | TRBD2 | - | TRBV27 | TGTGCCAGCAGTTTTACTAGCGGGATAATCGGTGAGCAGTTCTTC | CASSFTSGIIGEQFF
TRBJ2-1 | - | - | TRBV19 | TGTGCCAGTAGTATAATGCAGGGTTCGCATGAGCAGTTCTTC | CASSIMQGSHEQFF
TRBJ2-2 | - | - | TRBV4-3 | TGCGCCAGCAGCCAGAACCAGGGGACCAGCATTAGGGAGCTGTTTTTT | CASSQNQGTSIRELFF